This TCR beta chain emerged from a study of T cells in Graves' hyperthyroidism and ophthalmopathy. This clonotype came up many times. The source material, RNA transcripts, was used to amplify TCR beta CDR3 regions. The HTBI set primed first-round TCR CDR3 RT-PCR. Via MiXCR, TCRdb re-called the multiplex PCR reads, giving one row per CDR3 protein. The data hold around 530,000 distinct CDR3 sequences, with about a sixth observed a single time. CDR1 and CDR2 from the germline V gene are MNHEY and SMNVEV (reference sequence). The CDR3 length is 15 residues. V lost 6 bases to trimming and J lost 0 bases, with 14 bases between them.

This clonotype was obtained from a young woman with Graves' ophthalmopathy. Sequencing was performed on blood. This chain joins TRBV27 and TRBJ1-1; D gene uncertain. The CDR3 region has the DNA TGTGCCAGCAGACCTATCGAAGAAATGAACACTGAAGCTTTCTTT. Protein sequence: CASRPIEEMNTEAFF.